These T cell receptor beta chains were read from a single sample in a study of cytomegalovirus exposure and HLA in healthy donors. Only in-frame clones appear in the TCRdb table, and some are missing; sequencing was by immunoSEQ multiplex PCR. The data show 130,000 to 150,000 clones, about three quarters seen once. Sequencing input: PBMCs. The receptors were gathered from a young man in good health and CMV-seronegative. Each CDR3 is given with its conserved first and last residue. Each record gives: V gene, clone size, J gene, CDR3 protein. Rows may omit the clone size; those that give it use once, few, many or a size class.

v_call: TRBV18
clone_size: .
j_call: TRBJ2-7
cdr3_aa: CASSPGTTYEQYF

v_call: TRBV5-1
clone_size: .
j_call: TRBJ2-7
cdr3_aa: CASSLGGLAGAYEQYF

v_call: TRBV9
clone_size: once
j_call: TRBJ1-1
cdr3_aa: CASSVEPGVTEAFF

v_call: TRBV7-9
clone_size: .
j_call: TRBJ1-4
cdr3_aa: CASSLVDIVNEKLFF

v_call: TRBV5-1
clone_size: few
j_call: TRBJ2-7
cdr3_aa: CASSSGGLYEQYF

v_call: TRBV29-1
clone_size: few
j_call: TRBJ2-7
cdr3_aa: CSVETGYTYEQYF

v_call: TRBV4-1
clone_size: .
j_call: TRBJ2-2
cdr3_aa: CASSPGQGTGELFF

v_call: TRBV6-6
clone_size: .
j_call: TRBJ2-7
cdr3_aa: CASTGQGQGHYEQYF

v_call: TRBV2
clone_size: .
j_call: TRBJ2-3
cdr3_aa: CATGRDSVITTDTQYF

v_call: TRBV5-4
clone_size: .
j_call: TRBJ1-3
cdr3_aa: CASSSLDRAGNTIYF

v_call: TRBV2
clone_size: few
j_call: TRBJ2-3
cdr3_aa: CASEPSEGTDTQYF

v_call: TRBV2
clone_size: few
j_call: TRBJ2-1
cdr3_aa: CASSDPTGVLFF

v_call: TRBV29-1
clone_size: .
j_call: .
cdr3_aa: CSVERRGSSYEQYF

v_call: TRBV6-5
clone_size: .
j_call: TRBJ2-7
cdr3_aa: CASSYFLAGVREQYF

v_call: TRBV21-1
clone_size: few
j_call: TRBJ2-3
cdr3_aa: CASSSRTSGRAVDTQYF

v_call: TRBV7-9
clone_size: .
j_call: TRBJ2-7
cdr3_aa: CASSLSSSYEQYF

v_call: TRBV5-6
clone_size: .
j_call: TRBJ1-6
cdr3_aa: CASSLGQVGDSPLHF

v_call: TRBV28
clone_size: .
j_call: .
cdr3_aa: CASSEYRAGGNTIYF

v_call: TRBV28
clone_size: few
j_call: TRBJ1-1
cdr3_aa: CASNLGSGLNTEAFF

v_call: TRBV6-1
clone_size: once
j_call: TRBJ2-1
cdr3_aa: CASSDLGLRDEQFF

v_call: TRBV5-4
clone_size: .
j_call: TRBJ2-7
cdr3_aa: CASSSDSFSYEQYF

v_call: TRBV4-1
clone_size: once
j_call: TRBJ2-1
cdr3_aa: CASSHIRDNEQFF

v_call: TRBV11-2
clone_size: .
j_call: TRBJ2-7
cdr3_aa: CASSSPERVEQYF

v_call: TRBV5-1
clone_size: .
j_call: TRBJ2-1
cdr3_aa: CASSLEGPRGGPHNEQFF

v_call: TRBV19
clone_size: once
j_call: TRBJ1-5
cdr3_aa: CASTNMGQGNQPQHF

v_call: TRBV30
clone_size: few
j_call: TRBJ2-1
cdr3_aa: CAWSGEGSYNEQFF

v_call: TRBV9
clone_size: .
j_call: TRBJ1-5
cdr3_aa: CASSPGQGPQPQHF

v_call: TRBV5-1
clone_size: .
j_call: TRBJ1-3
cdr3_aa: CASSLDLSSGNTIYF

v_call: TRBV5-6
clone_size: few
j_call: TRBJ1-1
cdr3_aa: CASSLSLITEAFF

v_call: TRBV9
clone_size: .
j_call: TRBJ1-5
cdr3_aa: CASSAPPGDQPQHF

v_call: TRBV5-1
clone_size: .
j_call: TRBJ2-7
cdr3_aa: CASSLSVSAYEQYF

v_call: TRBV27
clone_size: .
j_call: TRBJ2-5
cdr3_aa: CASSLLSGGVGETQYF

v_call: TRBV9
clone_size: .
j_call: TRBJ1-1
cdr3_aa: CASSANPGQLNTEAFF